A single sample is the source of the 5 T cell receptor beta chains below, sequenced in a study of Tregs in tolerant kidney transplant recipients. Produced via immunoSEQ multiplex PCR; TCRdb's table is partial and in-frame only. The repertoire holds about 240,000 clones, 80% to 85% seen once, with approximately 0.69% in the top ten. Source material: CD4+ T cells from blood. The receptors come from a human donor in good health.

Here the CDR3 reads CASSLTLAGEGTDTQYF. Written as DNA, the CDR3 is TGCGCCAGCAGCCTTACTCTAGCGGGAGAGGGCACAGATACGCAGTATTTT. The chain recombines TRBV4-1 with TRBJ2-3; TRBD2 matches at 10 bases. Germline loops: CDR1 MGHRA, CDR2 YSYEKL. This CDR3 is 17 amino acids long. J lost 1 base, V lost 4 bases, and 8 bases had no gene match.

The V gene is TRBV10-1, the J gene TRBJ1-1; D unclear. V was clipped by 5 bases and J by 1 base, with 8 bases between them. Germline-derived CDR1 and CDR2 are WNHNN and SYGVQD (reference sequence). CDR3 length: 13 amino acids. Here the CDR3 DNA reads TGCGCCAGCAGTCCTGACGGGAACACTGAAGCTTTCTTT. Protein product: CASSPDGNTEAFF.

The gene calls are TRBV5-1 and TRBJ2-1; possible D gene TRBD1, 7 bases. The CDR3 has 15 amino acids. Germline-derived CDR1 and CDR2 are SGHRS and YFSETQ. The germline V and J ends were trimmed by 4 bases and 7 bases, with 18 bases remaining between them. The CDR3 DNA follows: TGCGCCAGCAGCCCCAGGGGGGATGAGGTAAATGAGCAGTTCTTC. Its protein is CASSPRGDEVNEQFF.

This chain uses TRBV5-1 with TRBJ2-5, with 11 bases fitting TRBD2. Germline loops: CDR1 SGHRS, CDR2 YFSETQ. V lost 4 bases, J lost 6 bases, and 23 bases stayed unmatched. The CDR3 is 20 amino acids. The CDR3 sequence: CASSLHQSRSGGAGVKTQYF. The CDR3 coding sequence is TGCGCCAGCAGCCTGCATCAAAGTCGTAGCGGGGGGGCCGGAGTAAAGACCCAGTACTTC.

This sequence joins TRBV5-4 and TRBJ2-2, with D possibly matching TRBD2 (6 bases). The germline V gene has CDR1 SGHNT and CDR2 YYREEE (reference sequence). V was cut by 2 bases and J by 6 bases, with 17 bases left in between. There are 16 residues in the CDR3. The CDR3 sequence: CASSFKRETGAGELFF. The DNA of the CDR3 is TGTGCCAGCAGCTTTAAACGGGAGACCGGGGCCGGGGAGCTGTTTTTT. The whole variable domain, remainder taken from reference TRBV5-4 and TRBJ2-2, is ETGVTQSPTHLIKTRGQQVTLRCSSQSGHNTVSWYQQALGQGPQFIFQYYREEENGRGNFPPRFSGLQFPNYSSELNVNALELDDSALYLCASSFKRETGAGELFFGEGSRLTVL.